This is a list of T cell receptor beta chains from one sample in a study of T cell responses to AZD1222 COVID-19 vaccine. Clones were sequenced by immunoSEQ multiplex PCR, and TCRdb holds only the in-frame ones, with some missing. The data show some 130,000 clones, 85% to 95% seen once. The input for sequencing was peripheral blood, taken 28 days after the second AZD1222 dose. Source of these receptors: an adult who received the AZD1222 COVID-19 vaccine. The CDR3 runs from the conserved cysteine through the conserved F or W. Each record gives: V gene, clone size, D gene, J gene, CDR3 protein, CDR3 DNA. D genes are given only for firm matches. Clone size is shown for a subset of rows, as once, few, many or a class of expanded clone.

>TRBV6-2/TRBV6-3|once|.|TRBJ1-5
CASSYSRSRQPQHF
TGTGCCAGCAGTTACTCGAGGAGCCGTCAGCCCCAGCATTTT
>TRBV5-4|.|.|TRBJ2-7
CASSFLDGSYEQYF
TGTGCCAGCAGCTTCTTGGACGGTTCCTACGAGCAGTACTTC
>TRBV6-5|.|.|TRBJ2-3
CASSSPRGSTDTQYF
TGTGCCAGCAGTTCCCCTCGGGGGAGCACAGATACGCAGTATTTT
>TRBV20-1|.|.|TRBJ1-1
CSENGNTEAFF
TGCAGTGAGAATGGCAACACTGAAGCTTTCTTT
>TRBV19|.|.|TRBJ1-2
CASSIVGDGRSKDANYGYTF
TGTGCCAGTAGTATAGTGGGGGACGGGAGATCGAAAGATGCTAACTATGGCTACACCTTC
>TRBV14|.|TRBD1|TRBJ2-7
CASSRGYGTGGAYEQYF
TGTGCCAGCAGCCGAGGGTATGGCACAGGGGGTGCCTACGAGCAGTACTTC
>TRBV28|.|.|TRBJ2-7
CASSLRSRSYEQYF
TGTGCCAGCAGTTTAAGGTCCAGGTCCTACGAGCAGTACTTC
>TRBV6-2/TRBV6-3|.|.|TRBJ1-6
CASSRTPYNSPLHF
TGTGCCAGCAGCAGGACACCCTATAATTCACCCCTCCACTTT
>TRBV5-5|.|.|TRBJ1-6
CASSLDVSGSGSPLHF
TGTGCCAGCAGCTTGGACGTCTCAGGCAGTGGTTCACCCCTCCACTTT
>TRBV6-6|once|TRBD1|TRBJ2-1
CASSDRERVPFF
TGTGCCAGCAGCGACAGGGAACGGGTGCCGTTCTTC
>TRBV18|.|.|TRBJ1-5
CASSPRFMYEPQHF
TGTGCCAGCTCACCGAGGTTTATGTACGAGCCCCAGCATTTT
>TRBV30|.|.|TRBJ1-3
CAWSVKGAGNTIYF
TGTGCCTGGAGTGTGAAGGGGGCTGGAAACACCATATATTTT
>TRBV27|.|.|TRBJ1-5
CASSRRWEALGGNQPQHF
TGTGCCAGCAGCCGCCGGTGGGAGGCCTTAGGGGGCAATCAGCCCCAGCATTTT
>TRBV5-1|.|.|TRBJ1-1
CASSFLLQGTTEAFF
TGCGCCAGCAGCTTTTTGTTACAAGGCACCACTGAAGCTTTCTTT
>TRBV12-3/TRBV12-4|.|.|TRBJ2-2
CASRGVFTGELFF
TGTGCCAGCAGGGGGGTTTTCACCGGGGAGCTGTTTTTT
>TRBV10-3|.|.|TRBJ1-5
CAISAGNQPQHF
TGTGCCATCAGTGCAGGGAATCAGCCCCAGCATTTT
>TRBV5-6|.|TRBD1|TRBJ1-1
CASSQRTGLGAFF
TGTGCCAGCAGCCAGCGGACAGGGCTGGGTGCTTTCTTT
>TRBV5-6|.|.|TRBJ2-2
CASSFYVRGGNRNTGELFF
TGTGCCAGCAGCTTCTACGTAAGGGGGGGTAATAGGAACACCGGGGAGCTGTTTTTT
>TRBV3-1/TRBV3-2|once|TRBD2|TRBJ2-1
CASSQGGLAGASSYNEQFF
TGTGCCAGCAGCCAAGGGGGACTAGCGGGGGCCTCCTCCTACAATGAGCAGTTCTTC
>TRBV19|.|TRBD2|TRBJ2-1
CASSWGGGLSHEQFF
TGTGCCAGTAGTTGGGGCGGGGGGTTATCCCATGAGCAGTTCTTC
>TRBV6-1|.|.|TRBJ1-1
CASSEQTAQNTEAFF
TGTGCCAGCAGTGAGCAGACAGCACAGAACACTGAAGCTTTCTTT
>TRBV11-2|.|.|TRBJ1-1
CASSSWPRFARNTEAFF
TGTGCCAGCAGCTCCTGGCCGCGCTTTGCAAGGAACACTGAAGCTTTCTTT
>TRBV5-1|.|.|TRBJ2-1
CASSLRPRGYNEQFF
TGCGCCAGCAGCTTGAGGCCTAGAGGCTACAATGAGCAGTTCTTC
>TRBV5-5|.|.|TRBJ2-7
CASSLARTTYEQYF
TGTGCCAGCAGCTTGGCTAGAACAACCTACGAGCAGTACTTC
>TRBV30|.|.|TRBJ1-2
CAWSVAVLPYGYTF
TGTGCCTGGAGTGTAGCCGTTTTACCCTATGGCTACACCTTC
>TRBV6-5|few|.|TRBJ2-7
CASSSPYEQYF
TGTGCCAGCAGTTCCCCCTACGAGCAGTACTTC
>TRBV12-3/TRBV12-4|.|.|TRBJ1-2
CASSGNYGYTF
TGTGCCAGCAGCGGGAACTATGGCTACACCTTC
>TRBV7-2|.|.|TRBJ1-6
CASSNGRTSNSPLHF
TGTGCCAGCAGCAATGGGAGGACCAGTAATTCACCCCTCCACTTT
>TRBV19|once|.|TRBJ1-1
CASSITHTGGSNEAFF
TGTGCCAGTAGTATCACTCATACAGGCGGCAGTAATGAAGCTTTCTTT
>TRBV27|once|.|TRBJ1-5
CASSLSIQVNQPQHF
TGTGCCAGCAGTTTATCGATCCAGGTCAATCAGCCCCAGCATTTT
>TRBV5-1|.|TRBD2|TRBJ2-1
CASRPMGLAGGNEQFF
TGCGCCAGCAGACCAATGGGACTAGCGGGGGGCAATGAGCAGTTCTTC
>TRBV19|.|.|TRBJ1-1
CACSHSGINTEAFF
TGTGCCTGCTCCCACAGCGGTATCAACACTGAAGCTTTCTTT
>TRBV4-2|.|TRBD1|TRBJ1-6
CASSQTGQANSPLHF
TGTGCCAGCAGCCAAACGGGACAGGCAAATTCACCCCTCCACTTT
>TRBV28|.|.|TRBJ1-2
CASAIRVGYGYTF
TGTGCCAGCGCAATCAGGGTTGGCTATGGCTACACCTTC
>TRBV7-9|.|.|TRBJ1-1
CASIRGTSNTEAFF
TGTGCCAGCATACGAGGCACCTCGAACACTGAAGCTTTCTTT
>TRBV27|.|.|TRBJ2-2
CASSFVGGWNTGELFF
TGTGCCAGCAGTTTTGTGGGGGGCTGGAACACCGGGGAGCTGTTTTTT
>TRBV3-1/TRBV3-2|.|.|TRBJ2-1
CASSQGVQGGNEQFF
TGTGCCAGCAGCCAAGGGGTTCAGGGCGGGAATGAGCAGTTCTTC
>TRBV5-4|.|TRBD2|TRBJ2-1
CASRPTSGGPREQFF
TGTGCCAGCAGACCGACTAGCGGGGGGCCGCGTGAGCAGTTCTTC
>TRBV6-5|.|TRBD1|TRBJ1-2
CASSLGTGVNYGYTF
TGTGCCAGCAGTCTTGGGACAGGGGTTAACTATGGCTACACCTTC
>TRBV7-7|.|TRBD1|TRBJ2-1
CASSQGQGFSSYNEQFF
TGTGCTAGCAGCCAAGGACAGGGCTTTAGCTCCTACAATGAGCAGTTCTTC
>TRBV5-1|.|.|TRBJ1-5
CASSLGGFDQPQHF
TGCGCCAGCAGCTTGGGCGGGTTCGATCAGCCCCAGCATTTT
>TRBV9|.|.|TRBJ2-5
CASSPLLDGKTQYF
TGTGCCAGCAGCCCACTTTTGGACGGAAAGACCCAGTACTTC
>TRBV3-1/TRBV3-2|.|.|TRBJ2-1
CASSPQPGGYNEQFF
TGTGCCAGCAGCCCTCAGCCCGGGGGCTACAATGAGCAGTTCTTC
>TRBV6-2/TRBV6-3|once|TRBD1|TRBJ1-4
CASSGQDIREKLFF
TGTGCCAGCAGCGGACAGGACATTCGGGAAAAACTGTTTTTT
>TRBV6-1|.|.|TRBJ1-1
CASSERENTEAFF
TGTGCCAGCAGTGAACGGGAGAACACTGAAGCTTTCTTT
>TRBV24-1|.|TRBD1|TRBJ2-6
CATSDSGGTGANVLTF
TGTGCCACCAGTGATTCAGGGGGCACTGGGGCCAACGTCCTGACTTTC
>TRBV9|.|.|TRBJ2-1
CASSVPGYNEQFF
TGTGCCAGCAGCGTACCCGGATACAATGAGCAGTTCTTC
>TRBV4-1|.|TRBD1|TRBJ2-7
CASSQAQDRRYEQYF
TGCGCCAGCAGCCAAGCCCAGGACAGGCGTTACGAGCAGTACTTC
>TRBV3-1/TRBV3-2|.|.|TRBJ1-5
CASSQHMQGQPQHF
TGTGCCAGCAGCCAGCACATGCAGGGTCAGCCCCAGCATTTT
>TRBV7-2|.|.|TRBJ2-3
CASSSYVADTQYF
TGTGCCAGCAGCTCCTATGTCGCAGATACGCAGTATTTT
>TRBV19|.|.|TRBJ2-1
CASSNLGAGEQFF
TGTGCCAGTAGTAATTTGGGGGCGGGTGAGCAGTTCTTC
>TRBV5-1|once|.|TRBJ1-2
CASSLSQRGYTF
TGCGCCAGCAGCTTGTCTCAACGGGGCTACACCTTC
>TRBV18|.|.|TRBJ2-7
CASSSPDSYEQYF
TGTGCCAGCTCAAGCCCAGACTCCTACGAGCAGTACTTC